A single T cell receptor beta chain is shown here with its context. Its antigen is undetermined. With 1 base clipped from V and 4 bases from J, the junction kept 11 bases outside the gene matches. CDR1 and CDR2 from the germline V gene are LGHDT and YNNKEL (reference sequence). CDR3 length: 17 residues. This sample was taken from a study of T cell responses to AZD1222 COVID-19 vaccine. Profiling relied on immunoSEQ multiplex PCR, and the TCRdb table lists in-frame clones only, not all of them. The sample carries roughly 160,000 clones, around 89% recorded once. General study findings and limits: The donors showed a predominance of white British ancestry and of females, with possible underestimation of clonal diversity. Repertoire collection took place solely once the T cell response had peaked.

The sequence was collected from an adult in good health. The chain carries TRBV3-1 (or the pseudogene TRBV3-2) and TRBJ1-2; 8 bases align to TRBD1. The source was peripheral blood, collected on day 0 of AZD1222 vaccination. CDR3 nucleotide sequence: TGTGCCAGCAGCCAAGCCAAAGGGACAGGAGTTTCCTATGGCTACACCTTC. As protein: CASSQAKGTGVSYGYTF.